The rows below give T cell receptor beta chains drawn from one sample of a study of T cells expressing NK-cell markers. TCRdb reanalyzed the 5' RACE reads, giving one entry per CDR3 protein sequence and no DNA. Its clone listing holds some 450,000 distinct CDR3 sequences. Sequencing was performed on blood T cells: a sorted CD56 or NKG2C T cell subset, CD4+ or CD8+ T cells, or bulk PBMC T cells (not recorded which). These receptors all come from a woman aged 18 to 69 in good health. CDR3s include the opening cysteine and the closing phenylalanine or tryptophan. The order of the fields is V gene, J gene, CDR3 protein.

TRBV9	TRBJ2-1	CASSASTLAGGSDEQFF
TRBV5-4	TRBJ2-5	CASSGPPGETQYF
TRBV19	TRBJ2-3	CASSAGLARKTDTQYF
TRBV29-1	TRBJ2-2	CSVVGVGELFF
TRBV15	TRBJ1-2	CATSRVGADGYTF
TRBV7-8	TRBJ1-1	CASSLMVRGNTEAFF
TRBV25-1	TRBJ2-1	CASSSWGGINEQFF
TRBV7-3	TRBJ2-1	CASSLTGANNEQFF
TRBV29-1	TRBJ2-5	CSVTSWGIQETQYF
TRBV19	TRBJ2-3	CASSTSGGTDTQYF
TRBV7-2	TRBJ2-7	CASSLARYEQYF
TRBV5-6	TRBJ2-1	CASSLVGDIYNEQFF
TRBV7-9	TRBJ1-6	CASSLRGGSIYSPLHF
TRBV25-1	TRBJ2-1	CASSEIGRSGPSEQFF
TRBV20-1	TRBJ1-1	CSAARWNTEAFF
TRBV6-2/TRBV6-3	TRBJ1-2	CASRLLSLMDGYTF
TRBV7-9	TRBJ2-3	CASSLDPTGGAADTQYF